Each of the 22 T cell receptor beta chains below was sequenced from the same sample in a study of shared clonotypes between healthy human individuals. The method was immunoSEQ multiplex PCR; TCRdb's version includes in-frame clones alone and lacks a portion of them. The table lists about 1 million clones, about 80% of them singletons, with about 1.5% in the top ten. Sequences were obtained from memory CD4+ T cells sorted from blood. The subset: CD45RA-negative fraction. These receptors all come from a man younger than 30 in good health.

The rearrangement uses TRBV19 and TRBJ1-5; D uncertain. Germline V gene lookup returns CDR1 LNHDA and CDR2 SQIVND (reference sequence). The CDR3 runs 16 residues. The germline V and J ends were trimmed by 1 base and 0 bases, with 10 bases remaining between them. The CDR3 sequence: CASSIGAGYSNQPQHF. The CDR3, as DNA: TGTGCCAGTAGTATAGGGGCCGGTTATAGCAATCAGCCCCAGCATTTT. Full variable domain (remainder filled in from reference TRBV19 and TRBJ1-5): DGGITQSPKYLFRKEGQNVTLSCEQNLNHDAMYWYRQDPGQGLRLIYYSQIVNDFQKGDIAEGYSVSREKKESFPLTVTSAQKNPTAFYLCASSIGAGYSNQPQHFGDGTRLSIL.

V and J are TRBV19 and TRBJ2-1; 8 bases line up with TRBD2. V was clipped by 6 bases and J by 7 bases; unmatched bases: 14. Germline lookup yields CDR1 LNHDA and CDR2 SQIVND (reference sequence). CDR3 length: 16 amino acids. CDR3 region: CASSALSGGRGNEQFF. For the CDR3, the DNA is TGTGCCAGTAGCGCCTTGAGCGGGGGCCGGGGAAATGAGCAGTTCTTC.

The gene calls are TRBV6-4 and TRBJ2-3; 10 bases map to TRBD1. The V gene's germline CDR1 is MRHNA and CDR2 SNTAGT. Trimming removed 5 bases from V and 5 bases from J; junction bases left unmatched: 1. The CDR3 totals 13 residues. The CDR3 DNA sequence: TGTGCCAGCAGTAGGGACAGGGGAGATACGCAGTATTTT. It codes for CASSRDRGDTQYF.

The chain joins TRBV19 to TRBJ2-1, with no clear D. Between the trimmed V and J ends, which lost 3 bases and 10 bases, there was a span of 7 bases. The length of the CDR3 is 11 residues. The germline CDR1 and CDR2 sequences are LNHDA and SQIVND (reference sequence). As DNA, the CDR3 is TGTGCCAGTAGTATCTCTCTAGAGCAGTTCTTC. Residues: CASSISLEQFF. Combining the CDR3 with reference TRBV19 and TRBJ2-1 gives the whole variable domain DGGITQSPKYLFRKEGQNVTLSCEQNLNHDAMYWYRQDPGQGLRLIYYSQIVNDFQKGDIAEGYSVSREKKESFPLTVTSAQKNPTAFYLCASSISLEQFFGPGTRLTVL.

The chain uses TRBV5-1 and TRBJ2-5; possible D gene TRBD1, 5 bases. V was cut by 2 bases and J by 0 bases, with 8 bases left in between. The CDR3 spans 14 residues. Germline V CDR1 and CDR2: SGHRS, YFSETQ. CDR3 sequence: CASSLGHHQETQYF. CDR3 bases: TGCGCCAGCAGCTTAGGACATCACCAAGAGACCCAGTACTTC.

There are a few counts of this clone. The rearrangement links TRBV2 to TRBJ2-5, with 10 bases aligning to TRBD1. CDR3 length: 15 residues. The ends lost 6 bases at V and 4 bases at J; junction bases unmatched: 8. The germline V gene encodes CDR1 SNHLY and CDR2 FYNNEI. The CDR3 reads CASRMGQGTSETQYF. The CDR3 nucleotides read TGTGCCAGCAGGATGGGACAGGGGACATCAGAGACCCAGTACTTC.

A word on this clone: A read error may produce the germline difference seen at one junction end. The chain joins TRBV6-6 to TRBJ2-4; no clear D. Germline lookup yields CDR1 MNHNY and CDR2 SVGAGI (reference sequence). The CDR3 covers 9 residues. In nucleotides, the CDR3 is TGTGCCAGCAGTTACCCCGTTTCGTTC. Protein product: CASSYPVSF.

This clone appeared a few times. CDR3 in DNA: TGCGCCAGCAGCCCTACATGGGACGGGGGAGGCTACACCTTC. This gives the protein CASSPTWDGGGYTF. The V and J genes are TRBV4-3 and TRBJ1-2, with D possibly TRBD1 on 5 matching bases. The CDR3 runs to 14 residues. With 4 bases removed from V and 8 bases from J, the gap between germline ends came to 17 bases. From germline, CDR1 is LGHNA and CDR2 YSLEER.

This rearrangement joins TRBV5-1 to TRBJ1-5, with a tentative D call TRBD1 (5 bases). In germline, CDR1 is SGHRS, CDR2 YFSETQ. CDR3 length: 14 amino acids. V was trimmed by 4 bases and J by 6 bases, leaving 14 bases between them. CDR3 bases: TGCGCCAGCAGCGTTCAGGGAGGCGGTCAGCCCCAGCATTTT. It codes for CASSVQGGGQPQHF. The full variable domain, completed using reference TRBV5-1 and TRBJ1-5, is KAGVTQTPRYLIKTRGQQVTLSCSPISGHRSVSWYQQTPGQGLQFLFEYFSETQRNKGNFPGRFSGRQFSNSRSEMNVSTLELGDSALYLCASSVQGGGQPQHFGDGTRLSIL.

The V gene is TRBV27, the J gene TRBJ2-3; D remains ambiguous. The CDR3 contains 13 residues. Deletions cut 3 bases from V and 6 bases from J, with 10 bases between. Germline assignment: CDR1 MNHEY and CDR2 SMNVEV (reference sequence). The CDR3: CASSFRPEDTQYF. In DNA, the CDR3 is TGTGCCAGCAGTTTTAGGCCGGAGGATACGCAGTATTTT.

This chain connects TRBV6-1 to TRBJ1-4; 7 bases are shared with TRBD1. V gave up 4 bases and J gave up 2 bases; unmatched junction bases: 4. The germline CDR1 and CDR2 sequences are MNHNS and SASEGT. The CDR3 runs to 15 residues. CDR3 DNA sequence: TGTGCCAGCAGTGTCCAGGGGGGCACTAATGAAAAACTGTTTTTT. Amino acids: CASSVQGGTNEKLFF.

This rearrangement joins TRBV25-1 to TRBJ2-3; D remains unclear. V was pared by 0 bases and J by 7 bases, with 11 bases between. CDR3 length: 14 residues. From germline, CDR1 is MGHDK and CDR2 SYGVNS. The CDR3 nucleotides read TGTGCCAGCAGTGAATATCGGCAGCCGCATACGCAGTATTTT. It encodes CASSEYRQPHTQYF.

The chain employs TRBV6-4 and TRBJ2-7; D call uncertain. The CDR3 totals 12 residues. Per the germline V gene, CDR1 is MRHNA and CDR2 is SNTAGT. Trimming took 10 bases from V and 0 from J, leaving 10 bases between them. This CDR3 is CANPKSSYEQYF. DNA of the CDR3: TGTGCCAACCCGAAAAGCTCCTACGAGCAGTACTTC.

The J gene is TRBJ2-1, the V gene TRBV2, with 11 nucleotides matching TRBD2. The trim removed 4 bases at V and 9 bases at J, leaving 5 bases unmatched. This CDR3 has 14 amino acids. CDR1 and CDR2 (germline): SNHLY, FYNNEI. The CDR3 DNA reads TGTGCCAGCAGTGCGGCTAGCGGGGGGTCTGAGCAGTTCTTC. As protein: CASSAASGGSEQFF.

J is TRBJ1-1 and V is TRBV6-6, with TRBD1 as a possible D gene (5 bases). CDR1 is MNHNY, CDR2 SVGAGI, per germline (reference sequence). Trimming shortened V by 6 bases and J by 1 base, and 12 bases separated the two germline ends. CDR3 length: 14 amino acids. The CDR3 spells CASRRAGQNTEAFF. The CDR3 region has the DNA TGTGCCAGCAGAAGGGCCGGACAGAACACTGAAGCTTTCTTT.

This clone was seen only a few times. The V call is TRBV6-6, the J call TRBJ2-7; possibly TRBD1 or TRBD2 for D (6 bases each). Germline lookup yields CDR1 MNHNY and CDR2 SVGAGI (reference sequence). The CDR3 contains 13 residues. The V and J ends lost 6 bases and 6 bases respectively, with 15 bases between them. CDR3 nucleotide sequence: TGTGCCAGCAGGGGGGGTCAGGGGTCCGAGCAGTACTTC. It specifies CASRGGQGSEQYF.

Comment on this clone: This may come from a read error, since a much larger clone is one base off. Within the sample, other DNA sequences also encode this same CDR3. The chain employs TRBV30 and TRBJ1-2; the D gene is possibly TRBD1 (5 bases). CDR3 length: 11 residues. Between the trimmed V and J ends, which lost 0 bases and 8 bases, there was a span of 7 bases. Germline CDR1 and CDR2: GTSNPN and SVGIG (reference sequence). The CDR3 loop reads CAWSVRGGYTF. The CDR3 DNA reads as TGTGCCTGGAGTGTACGGGGCGGCTACACCTTC.

The chain has TRBV7-9 and TRBJ1-5; D is perhaps TRBD1 (5 bases). The germline V gene encodes CDR1 SEHNR and CDR2 FQNEAQ (reference sequence). The CDR3 runs to 15 residues. Trimming removed 1 base at V and 4 bases at J, with 11 bases between. CDR3 coding DNA: TGTGCCAGCAGCTTAGAGGGGCCAGGGAATCAGCCCCAGCATTTT. This sequence encodes CASSLEGPGNQPQHF.

This chain's CDR3 is CASGYRKEAFF. The CDR3 region has the DNA TGTGCTAGTGGTTATCGAAAGGAGGCTTTCTTT. The chain employs TRBV12-5 and TRBJ1-1; D is unclear. The CDR3 has 11 amino acids. Germline CDR1 and CDR2: LGHNT and FRNRAP. Trimming cost V 4 bases and J 11 bases, with 11 bases left between them. Full variable domain (remainder filled in from reference TRBV12-5 and TRBJ1-1): DARVTQTPRHKVTEMGQEVTMRCQPILGHNTVFWYRQTMMQGLELLAYFRNRAPLDDSGMPKDRFSAEMPDATLATLKIQPSEPRDSAVYFCASGYRKEAFFGQGTRLTVV.

The chain links TRBV7-2 to TRBJ2-7, with TRBD1 as a possible D gene (5 bases). Per the germline V gene, CDR1 is SGHTA and CDR2 is FQGNSA. The CDR3 covers 15 residues. V dropped 6 bases and J dropped 4 bases, with 19 bases sitting between them. The CDR3 sequence: CASSPQGGSTYEQYF. The CDR3 DNA is TGTGCCAGCAGTCCCCAGGGTGGCTCCACGTACGAGCAGTACTTC.

This chain connects TRBV7-2 to TRBJ2-7; D gene unclear. Trimming removed 4 bases at V and 2 bases at J, with 6 bases between. CDR3 length: 12 amino acids. Germline CDR1 SGHTA, CDR2 FQGNSA. CDR3 coding DNA: TGTGCCAGCAGCTCGGCACCCTACGAGCAGTACTTC. It yields the protein CASSSAPYEQYF. Full variable domain (remainder filled in from reference TRBV7-2 and TRBJ2-7): GAGVSQSPSNKVTEKGKDVELRCDPISGHTALYWYRQSLGQGLEFLIYFQGNSAPDKSGLPSDRFSAERTGGSVSTLTIQRTQQEDSAVYLCASSSAPYEQYFGPGTRLTVT.

The sample holds a few counts of this clone. The chain uses TRBV21-1 and TRBJ2-7; TRBD2, as called in the table, went unchecked against the DNA. TRBV21-1 is reported as a pseudogene. The CDR3 totals 15 residues. For the CDR3, the DNA is TGTGCCGGTTCTACCTCTCCGGTCAGCGGGTACGAGCAGTACTTC. Translation: CAGSTSPVSGYEQYF.